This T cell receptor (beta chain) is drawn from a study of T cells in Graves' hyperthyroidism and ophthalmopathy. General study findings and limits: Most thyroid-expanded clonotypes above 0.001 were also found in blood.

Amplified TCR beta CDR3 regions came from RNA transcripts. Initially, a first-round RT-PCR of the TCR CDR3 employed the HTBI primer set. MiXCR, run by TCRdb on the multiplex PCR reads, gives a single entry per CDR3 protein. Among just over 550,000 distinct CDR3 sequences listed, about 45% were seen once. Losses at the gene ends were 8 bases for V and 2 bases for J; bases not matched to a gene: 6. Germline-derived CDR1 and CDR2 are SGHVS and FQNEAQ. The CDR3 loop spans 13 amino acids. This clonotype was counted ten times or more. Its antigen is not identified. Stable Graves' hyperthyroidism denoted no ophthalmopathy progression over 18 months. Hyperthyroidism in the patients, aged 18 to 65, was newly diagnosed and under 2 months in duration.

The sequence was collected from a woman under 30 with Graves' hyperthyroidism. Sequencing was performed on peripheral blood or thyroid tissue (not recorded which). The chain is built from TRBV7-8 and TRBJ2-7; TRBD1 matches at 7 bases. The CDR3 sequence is CASGFTGAYEQYF. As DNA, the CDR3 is TGTGCCAGCGGGTTCACAGGGGCCTACGAGCAGTACTTC. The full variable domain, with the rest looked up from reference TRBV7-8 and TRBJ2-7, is GAGVSQSPRYKVAKRGQDVALRCDPISGHVSLFWYQQALGQGPEFLTYFQNEAQLDKSGLPSDRFFAERPEGSVSTLKIQRTQQEDSAVYLCASGFTGAYEQYFGPGTRLTVT.